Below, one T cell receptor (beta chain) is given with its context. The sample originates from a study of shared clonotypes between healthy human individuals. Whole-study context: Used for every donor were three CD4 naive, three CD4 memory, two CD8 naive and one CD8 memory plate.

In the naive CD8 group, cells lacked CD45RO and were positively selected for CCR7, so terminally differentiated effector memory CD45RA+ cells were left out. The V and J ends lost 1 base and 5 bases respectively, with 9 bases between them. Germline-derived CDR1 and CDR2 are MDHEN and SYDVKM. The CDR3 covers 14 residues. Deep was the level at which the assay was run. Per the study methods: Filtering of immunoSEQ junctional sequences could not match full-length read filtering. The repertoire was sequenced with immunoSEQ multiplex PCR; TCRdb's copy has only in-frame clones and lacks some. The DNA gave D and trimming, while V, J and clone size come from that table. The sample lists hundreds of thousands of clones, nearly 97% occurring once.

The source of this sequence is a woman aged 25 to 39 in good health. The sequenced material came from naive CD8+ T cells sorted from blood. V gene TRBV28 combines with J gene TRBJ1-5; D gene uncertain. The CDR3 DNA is TGTGCCAGCAGTTTATTCGGGGATGATCAGCCCCAGCATTTT. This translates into CASSLFGDDQPQHF.